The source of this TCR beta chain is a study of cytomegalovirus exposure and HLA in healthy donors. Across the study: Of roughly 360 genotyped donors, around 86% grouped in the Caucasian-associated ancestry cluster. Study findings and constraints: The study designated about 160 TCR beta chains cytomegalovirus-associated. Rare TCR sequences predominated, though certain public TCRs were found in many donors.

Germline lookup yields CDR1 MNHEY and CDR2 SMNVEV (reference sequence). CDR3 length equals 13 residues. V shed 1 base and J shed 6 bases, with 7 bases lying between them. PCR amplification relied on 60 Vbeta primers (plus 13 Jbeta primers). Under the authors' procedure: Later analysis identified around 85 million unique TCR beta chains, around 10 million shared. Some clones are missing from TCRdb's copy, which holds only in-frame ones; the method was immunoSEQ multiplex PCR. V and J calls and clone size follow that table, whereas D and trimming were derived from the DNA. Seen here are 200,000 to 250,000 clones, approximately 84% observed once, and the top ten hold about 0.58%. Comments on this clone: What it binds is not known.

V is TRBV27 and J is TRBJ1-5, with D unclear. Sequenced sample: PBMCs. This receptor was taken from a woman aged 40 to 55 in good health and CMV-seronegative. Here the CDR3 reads CASSLFRGQPQHF. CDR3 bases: TGTGCCAGCAGTTTATTTCGGGGTCAGCCCCAGCATTTT.